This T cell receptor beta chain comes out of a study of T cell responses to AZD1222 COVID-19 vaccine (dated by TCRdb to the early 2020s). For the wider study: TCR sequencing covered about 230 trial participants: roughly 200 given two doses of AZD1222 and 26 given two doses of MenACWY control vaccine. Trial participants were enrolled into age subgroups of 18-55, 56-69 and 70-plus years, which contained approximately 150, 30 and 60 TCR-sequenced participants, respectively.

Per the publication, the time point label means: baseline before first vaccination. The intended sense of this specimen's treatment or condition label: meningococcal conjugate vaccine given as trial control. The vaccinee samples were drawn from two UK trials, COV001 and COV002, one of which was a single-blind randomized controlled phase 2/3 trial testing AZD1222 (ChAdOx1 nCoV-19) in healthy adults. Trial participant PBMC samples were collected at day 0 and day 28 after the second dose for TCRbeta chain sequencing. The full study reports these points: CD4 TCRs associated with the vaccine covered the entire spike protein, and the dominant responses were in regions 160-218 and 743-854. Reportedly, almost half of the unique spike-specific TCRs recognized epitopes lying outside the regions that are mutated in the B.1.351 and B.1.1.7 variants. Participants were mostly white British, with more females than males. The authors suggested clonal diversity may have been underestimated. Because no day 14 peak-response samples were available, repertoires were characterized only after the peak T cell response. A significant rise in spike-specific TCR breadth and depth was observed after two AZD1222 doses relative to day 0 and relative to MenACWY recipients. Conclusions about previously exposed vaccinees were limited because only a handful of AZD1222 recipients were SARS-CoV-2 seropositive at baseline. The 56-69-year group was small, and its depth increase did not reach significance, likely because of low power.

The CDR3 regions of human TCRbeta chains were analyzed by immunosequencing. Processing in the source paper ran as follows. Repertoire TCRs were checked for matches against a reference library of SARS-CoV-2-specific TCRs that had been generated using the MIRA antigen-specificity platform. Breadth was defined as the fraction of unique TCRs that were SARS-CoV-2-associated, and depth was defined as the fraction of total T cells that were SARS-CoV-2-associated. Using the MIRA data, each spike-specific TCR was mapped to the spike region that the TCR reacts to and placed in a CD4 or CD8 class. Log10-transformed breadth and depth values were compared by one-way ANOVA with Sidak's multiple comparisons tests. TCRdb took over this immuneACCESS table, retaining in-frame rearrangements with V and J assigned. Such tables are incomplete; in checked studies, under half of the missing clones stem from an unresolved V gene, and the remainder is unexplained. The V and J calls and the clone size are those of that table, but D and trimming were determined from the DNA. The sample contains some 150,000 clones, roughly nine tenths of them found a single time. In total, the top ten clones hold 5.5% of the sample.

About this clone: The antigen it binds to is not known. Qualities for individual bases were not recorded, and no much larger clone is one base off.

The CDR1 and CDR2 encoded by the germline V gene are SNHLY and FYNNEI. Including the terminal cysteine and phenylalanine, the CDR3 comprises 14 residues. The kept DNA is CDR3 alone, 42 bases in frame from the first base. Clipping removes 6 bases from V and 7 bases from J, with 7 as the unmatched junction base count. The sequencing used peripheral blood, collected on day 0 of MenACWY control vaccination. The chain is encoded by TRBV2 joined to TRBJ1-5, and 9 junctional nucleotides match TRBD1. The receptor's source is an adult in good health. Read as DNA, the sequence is TGTGCCAGCAGCGTACAGGGGGCGGAGCAGCCCCAGCATTTT. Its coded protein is CASSVQGAEQPQHF.